These 4 T cell receptor beta chains were sequenced from one sample in a study of T cells in Graves' hyperthyroidism and ophthalmopathy. It was RNA transcripts that yielded the amplified TCR beta CDR3 regions. The primer set for the first-round RT-PCR of the TCR CDR3 was HTBI. TCRdb reanalysed the multiplex PCR reads using MiXCR and keeps one entry per CDR3 protein. The sample shows fewer than 200,000 distinct CDR3 sequences, over 15% of them seen only once. Specimen: blood. All receptors come from a woman in her fifties or sixties with Graves' hyperthyroidism.

In its sample, this clonotype was seen many times. The rearrangement joins TRBV6-1 to TRBJ2-1, with D uncertain. V gave up 6 bases and J gave up 5 bases, with 8 bases separating them. Germline lookup yields CDR1 MNHNS and CDR2 SASEGT. The CDR3 length is 12 residues. CDR3 nucleotides: TGTGCCAGCAGGGGTCGGGACAATGAGCAGTTCTTC. Translating gives CASRGRDNEQFF.

The rearrangement links TRBV29-1 to TRBJ2-2; 9 positions match TRBD1. This CDR3 is built from 13 residues. The germline V gene has CDR1 SQVTM and CDR2 ANQGSEA. The J segment lost 7 bases and the V segment lost 7 bases, leaving 7 bases of the junction unmatched. The CDR3 nucleotides are TGCAGCGCCTCGGGACAGGGCTACGGGGAGCTGTTTTTT. This translates into CSASGQGYGELFF.

This clonotype was counted between two and nine times. The DNA of the CDR3 is TGTGCCAGCTCGCTCACTAGCCCCCATGAGCAGTTCTTC. It codes for CASSLTSPHEQFF. The genes are TRBV18 and TRBJ2-1, with TRBD2 as a possible D gene (6 bases). V lost 6 bases and J lost 8, with 14 bases in between. The CDR3 is 13 residues long. The germline V gene has CDR1 KGHSH and CDR2 LQKENI.

This sequence joins TRBV6-5 and TRBJ1-1; the match to TRBD1 covers 9 bases. CDR3 size: 15 residues. CDR1 is MNHEY, CDR2 SVGAGI, per germline. The V and J ends lost 8 bases and 4 bases, in that order; junction bases with no gene match: 11. The CDR3 region has the DNA TGTGCCAGCCAGCTACAGGGGGCGATCGGCACTGAAGCTTTCTTT. Protein: CASQLQGAIGTEAFF.